This TCR beta chain was documented in a study of shared clonotypes between healthy human individuals. The CDR3 runs to 14 residues. Germline V lookup: CDR1 MDHEN, CDR2 SYDVKM. Trimming cost V 10 bases and J 5 bases, with 21 bases left between them. Repertoires were generated with immunoSEQ multiplex PCR, while TCRdb's copy carries only in-frame clones and drops some. The repertoire includes 2 million to 3 million clones, 90% to 95% of them detected once, and 0.36% sits in the top ten. V is TRBV28 and J is TRBJ2-7; no firm D call. The receptor's source is a young man in good health. Some clones in this sample may be carry-over from other donors' samples. Sequenced: naive CD4+ T cells from PBMCs. Stated subset: CD45RA+ positively selected. CDR3 sequence (DNA): TGTGCCACCAATCAACCAAGCACTTACAACGAGCAGTACTTC. This encodes CATNQPSTYNEQYF.